This T cell receptor (beta chain) was found in a study of Graves' ophthalmopathy and Graves' hyperthyroidism. None of the included patients had other autoimmune diseases, uncontrolled infections, pregnancy or lactation, as these led to exclusion. Amplified material comprised TCR beta CDR3 regions derived from RNA transcripts. Scientists carried out first-round RT-PCR using HTBI primers and then a second-round multiplex PCR. TCRdb redid the calling of the multiplex PCR reads with MiXCR, one entry per CDR3 protein. The sample lists approximately 640,000 distinct CDR3 sequences, just over 40% occurring once. This clonotype was detected ten times or more. Antigen: not known. At one boundary the junction diverges from the germline segment, which might be a read error. General study points: Also, most clonotypes expanded in the thyroid above 0.001 frequency appeared in blood. The study's model predicted ophthalmopathy progression at about 64% sensitivity and about 72% specificity. Cross-validated, the 13-signature model showed 87.88%/81.08% sensitivity/specificity, and 80%/75% in the test set.

Per the germline V gene, CDR1 is SGHRS and CDR2 is YFSETQ. CDR3 length equals 16 residues. The sequencing input was peripheral blood. The gene calls are TRBV5-1 and TRBJ2-5; TRBD2 aligns across 11 bases. The source is an adult man with Graves' ophthalmopathy. CDR3 sequence: CASSLALAGGEETQYF. Written as DNA, the CDR3 is TGTGCCAGCAGCTTGGCCCTAGCGGGGGGCGAAGAGACCCAGTACTTC.